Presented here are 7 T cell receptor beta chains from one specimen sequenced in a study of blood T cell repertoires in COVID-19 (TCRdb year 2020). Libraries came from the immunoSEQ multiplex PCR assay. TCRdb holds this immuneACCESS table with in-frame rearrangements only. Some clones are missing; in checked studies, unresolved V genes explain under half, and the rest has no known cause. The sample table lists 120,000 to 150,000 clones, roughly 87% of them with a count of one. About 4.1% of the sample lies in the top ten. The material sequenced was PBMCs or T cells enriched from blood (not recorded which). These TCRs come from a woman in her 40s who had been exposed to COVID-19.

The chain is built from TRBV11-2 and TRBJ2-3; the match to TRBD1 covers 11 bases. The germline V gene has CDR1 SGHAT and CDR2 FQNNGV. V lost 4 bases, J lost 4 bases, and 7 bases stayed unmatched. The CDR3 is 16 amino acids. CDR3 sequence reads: CASSSRGTGGSDTQYF. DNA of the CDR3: TGTGCCAGCAGCTCCCGGGGGACAGGGGGTTCAGATACGCAGTATTTT.

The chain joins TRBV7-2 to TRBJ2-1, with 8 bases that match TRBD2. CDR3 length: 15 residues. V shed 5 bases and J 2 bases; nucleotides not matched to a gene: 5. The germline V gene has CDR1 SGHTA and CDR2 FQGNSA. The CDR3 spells CASSPGLEAYNEQFF. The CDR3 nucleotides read TGTGCCAGCAGCCCGGGACTAGAAGCCTACAATGAGCAGTTCTTC.

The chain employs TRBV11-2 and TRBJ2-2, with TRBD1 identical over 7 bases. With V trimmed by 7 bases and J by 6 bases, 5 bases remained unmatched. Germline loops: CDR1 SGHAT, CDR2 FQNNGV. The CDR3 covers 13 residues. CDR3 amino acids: CASNVRGPGELFF. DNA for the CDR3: TGTGCCAGCAATGTGAGGGGGCCCGGGGAGCTGTTTTTT.

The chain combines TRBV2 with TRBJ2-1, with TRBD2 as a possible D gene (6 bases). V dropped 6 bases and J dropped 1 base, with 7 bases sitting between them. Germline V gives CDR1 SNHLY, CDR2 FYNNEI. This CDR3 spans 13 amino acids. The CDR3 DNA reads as TGTGCCAGCAGGGGGGGTTCCTACAATGAGCAGTTCTTC. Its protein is CASRGGSYNEQFF.

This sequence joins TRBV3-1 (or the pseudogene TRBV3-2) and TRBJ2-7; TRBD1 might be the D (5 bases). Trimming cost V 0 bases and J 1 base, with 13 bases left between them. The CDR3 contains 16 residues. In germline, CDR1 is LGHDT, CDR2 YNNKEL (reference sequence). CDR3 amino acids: CASSQEGLKRSYEQYF. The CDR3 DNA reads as TGTGCCAGCAGCCAAGAGGGGCTGAAAAGGTCCTACGAGCAGTACTTC.

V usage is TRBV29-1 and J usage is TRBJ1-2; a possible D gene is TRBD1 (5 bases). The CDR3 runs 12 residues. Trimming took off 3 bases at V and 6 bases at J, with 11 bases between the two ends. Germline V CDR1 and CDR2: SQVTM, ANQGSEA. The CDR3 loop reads CSVDGGVDGYTF. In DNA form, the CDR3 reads TGCAGCGTTGATGGGGGGGTTGATGGCTACACCTTC.

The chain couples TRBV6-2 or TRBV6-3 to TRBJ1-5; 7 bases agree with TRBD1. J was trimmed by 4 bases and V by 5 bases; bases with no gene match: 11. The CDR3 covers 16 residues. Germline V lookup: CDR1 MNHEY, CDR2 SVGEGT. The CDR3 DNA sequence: TGTGCCAGCAGTCCAACGACAGGGCGGCTTAATCAGCCCCAGCATTTT. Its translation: CASSPTTGRLNQPQHF.